This entry features one T cell receptor (beta chain) sequence. 60 Vbeta and 13 Jbeta primers were used in PCR. Using immunoSEQ multiplex PCR, the repertoire was profiled, and TCRdb retains in-frame clones only, with some absent. The repertoire holds about 220,000 clones, with around 76% as singletons. This record belongs to a study of cytomegalovirus exposure and HLA in healthy donors. Among the donors, all were healthy bone marrow donors. The receptor's source is a man between 35 and 55 years old in good health and CMV-seropositive. Sequencing input: PBMCs.

The CDR3 reads CASSPGGGRSYNEQFF. The CDR3, as DNA: TGCGCCAGCAGCCCTGGTGGTGGGAGGTCCTACAATGAGCAGTTCTTC. V is TRBV5-1 and J is TRBJ2-1, with D possibly TRBD2 on 6 matching bases. Per germline, CDR1 SGHRS and CDR2 YFSETQ. Trimming removed 4 bases from V and 1 base from J, with 15 bases in between. This CDR3 has 16 residues.